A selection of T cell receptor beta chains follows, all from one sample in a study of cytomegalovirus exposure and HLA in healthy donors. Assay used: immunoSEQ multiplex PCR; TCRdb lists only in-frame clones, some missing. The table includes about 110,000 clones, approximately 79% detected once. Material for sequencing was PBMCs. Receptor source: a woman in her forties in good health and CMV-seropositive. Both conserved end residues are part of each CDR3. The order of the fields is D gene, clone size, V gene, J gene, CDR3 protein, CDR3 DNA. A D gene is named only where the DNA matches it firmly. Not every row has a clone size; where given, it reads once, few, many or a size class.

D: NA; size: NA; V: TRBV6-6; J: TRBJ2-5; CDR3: CASSYYGGQTQYF; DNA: TGTGCCAGCAGTTACTACGGGGGGCAGACCCAGTACTTC
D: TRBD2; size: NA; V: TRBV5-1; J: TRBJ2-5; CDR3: CASSLVGLAQQETQYF; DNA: TGCGCCAGCAGCTTGGTAGGACTAGCACAACAAGAGACCCAGTACTTC
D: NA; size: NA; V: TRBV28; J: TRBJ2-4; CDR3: CASSPVGIDRNIQYF; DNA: TGTGCCAGCAGCCCCGTAGGAATAGACAGGAACATTCAGTACTTC
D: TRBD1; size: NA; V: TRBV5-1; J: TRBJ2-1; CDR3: CASSQPGQGANEQFF; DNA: TGCGCCAGCAGCCAACCGGGACAGGGGGCAAATGAGCAGTTCTTC
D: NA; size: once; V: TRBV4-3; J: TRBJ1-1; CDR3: CASSQGGGITEAFF; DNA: TGCGCCAGCAGCCAGGGCGGGGGCATCACTGAAGCTTTCTTT
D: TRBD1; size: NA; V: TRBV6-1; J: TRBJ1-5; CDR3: CASSDRDRGGNQPQHF; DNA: TGTGCCAGCAGTGACCGGGACAGGGGGGGCAATCAGCCCCAGCATTTT
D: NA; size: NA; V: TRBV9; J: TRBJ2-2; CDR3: CASSVEVTANTGELFF; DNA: TGTGCCAGCAGCGTTGAGGTTACGGCGAACACCGGGGAGCTGTTTTTT
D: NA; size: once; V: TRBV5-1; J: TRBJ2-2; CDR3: CASSSTENTGELFF; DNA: TGCGCCAGCAGCTCGACAGAGAACACCGGGGAGCTGTTTTTT
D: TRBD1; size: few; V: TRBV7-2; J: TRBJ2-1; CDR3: CASSLGTGGYGEQFF; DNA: TGTGCCAGCAGCTTAGGGACAGGGGGCTATGGTGAGCAGTTCTTC
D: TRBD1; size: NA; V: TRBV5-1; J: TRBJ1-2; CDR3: CASSTGQAYGYTF; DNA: TGCGCCAGCAGCACGGGACAGGCATATGGCTACACCTTC
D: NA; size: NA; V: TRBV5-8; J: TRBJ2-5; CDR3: CASSRQETQYF; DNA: TGTGCCAGCAGCCGGCAAGAGACCCAGTACTTC
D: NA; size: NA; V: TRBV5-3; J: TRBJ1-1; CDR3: CARSVLQGMNTEAFF; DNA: TGTGCCAGAAGCGTACTACAGGGAATGAACACTGAAGCTTTCTTT
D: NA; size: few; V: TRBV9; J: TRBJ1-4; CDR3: CASSVEGNPGEKLFF; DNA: TGTGCCAGCAGCGTAGAGGGGAATCCAGGTGAAAAACTGTTTTTT
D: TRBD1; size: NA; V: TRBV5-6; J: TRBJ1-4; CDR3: CASSLTPGQGYEKLFF; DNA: TGTGCCAGCAGCTTGACTCCGGGACAGGGCTATGAAAAACTGTTTTTT
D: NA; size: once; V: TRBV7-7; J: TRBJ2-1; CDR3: CASSLEAGINNEQFF; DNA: TGTGCTAGCAGCTTAGAGGCAGGGATCAACAATGAGCAGTTCTTC
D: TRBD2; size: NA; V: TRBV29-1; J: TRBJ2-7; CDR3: CSVTLAGGAYEQYF; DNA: TGCAGCGTTACTTTAGCGGGGGGGGCCTACGAGCAGTACTTC
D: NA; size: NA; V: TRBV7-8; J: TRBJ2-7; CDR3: CASSLAPRTYEQYF; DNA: TGTGCCAGCAGCTTAGCTCCGCGTACCTACGAGCAGTACTTC
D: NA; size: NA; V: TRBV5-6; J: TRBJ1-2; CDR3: CASSQNLELPYGYTF; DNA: TGTGCCAGCAGCCAAAACTTAGAACTCCCCTATGGCTACACCTTC
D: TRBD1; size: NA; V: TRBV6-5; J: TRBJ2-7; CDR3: CASSLQGGSEQYF; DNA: TGTGCCAGCAGCCTGCAAGGGGGCTCCGAGCAGTACTTC
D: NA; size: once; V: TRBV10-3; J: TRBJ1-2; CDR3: CASGAMTGGGYTF; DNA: TGTGCCTCAGGGGCTATGACCGGAGGTGGCTACACCTTC
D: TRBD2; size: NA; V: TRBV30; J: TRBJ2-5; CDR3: CAGTRLAGWYQETQYF; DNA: TGTGCCGGGACAAGACTAGCGGGGTGGTACCAAGAGACCCAGTACTTC
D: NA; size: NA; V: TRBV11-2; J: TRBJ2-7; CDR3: CASSLDNYSYEQYF; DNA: TGTGCCAGCAGCTTAGATAACTACTCCTACGAGCAGTACTTC
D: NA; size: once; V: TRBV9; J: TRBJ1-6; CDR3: CASSVNRSPLHF; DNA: TGTGCCAGCAGCGTTAATCGTTCACCCCTCCACTTT
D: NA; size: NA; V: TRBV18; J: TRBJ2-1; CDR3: CASSRGGYTFF; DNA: TGTGCCAGCTCTCGCGGAGGTTATACGTTCTTC
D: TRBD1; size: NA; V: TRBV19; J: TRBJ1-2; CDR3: CASSPGGGYTF; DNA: TGTGCCAGTAGTCCAGGGGGTGGCTACACCTTC
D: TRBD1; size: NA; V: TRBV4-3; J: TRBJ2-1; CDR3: CASRRTGGAYNEQFF; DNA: TGCGCCAGCAGAAGAACAGGGGGAGCCTACAATGAGCAGTTCTTC
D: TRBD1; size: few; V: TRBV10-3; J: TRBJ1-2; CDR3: CAISESFGTDNNGYTF; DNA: TGTGCCATCAGTGAGTCATTCGGGACAGACAACAATGGCTACACCTTC
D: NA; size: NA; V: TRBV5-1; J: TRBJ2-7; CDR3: CASSPPGLPYEQYF; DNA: TGCGCCAGCTCTCCGCCGGGACTTCCCTACGAGCAGTACTTC
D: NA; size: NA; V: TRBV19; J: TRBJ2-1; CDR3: CASSIISFGNNEQFF; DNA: TGTGCCAGTAGTATTATTAGTTTCGGGAACAATGAGCAGTTCTTC
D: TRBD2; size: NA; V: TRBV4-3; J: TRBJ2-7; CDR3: CASSQGLGGSSYEQYF; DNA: TGCGCCAGCAGCCAAGGTCTCGGGGGGAGCTCCTACGAGCAGTACTTC
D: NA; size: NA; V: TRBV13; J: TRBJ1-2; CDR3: CASSLEQGDYGYTF; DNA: TGTGCCAGCAGCTTAGAGCAGGGCGACTATGGCTACACCTTC
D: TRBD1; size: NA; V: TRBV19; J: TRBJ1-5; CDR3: CASREWTGRNQPQHF; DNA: TGTGCCAGTAGGGAATGGACAGGGCGCAATCAGCCCCAGCATTTT
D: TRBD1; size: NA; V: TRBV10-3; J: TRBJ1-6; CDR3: CATKKGQGGNSPLHF; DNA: TGTGCCACCAAAAAAGGACAGGGTGGTAATTCACCCCTCCACTTT
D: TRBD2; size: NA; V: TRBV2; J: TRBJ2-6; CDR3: CASRRDYPGANVLTF; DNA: TGTGCCAGCAGGAGGGACTACCCTGGGGCCAACGTCCTGACTTTC
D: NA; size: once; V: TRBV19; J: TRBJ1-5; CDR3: CACWGGGSNQPQHF; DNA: TGTGCCTGCTGGGGGGGAGGTAGCAATCAGCCCCAGCATTTT
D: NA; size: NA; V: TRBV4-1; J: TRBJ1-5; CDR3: CASSQVGRRHQPQHF; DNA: TGCGCCAGCAGCCAAGTGGGGCGACGGCATCAGCCCCAGCATTTT
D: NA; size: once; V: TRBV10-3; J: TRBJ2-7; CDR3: CAISEAGAYEQYF; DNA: TGTGCCATCAGTGAGGCAGGGGCCTACGAGCAGTACTTC
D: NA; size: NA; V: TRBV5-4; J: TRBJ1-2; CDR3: CASSLDSLVYGYTF; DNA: TGTGCCAGCAGCTTGGACAGTTTAGTCTATGGCTACACCTTC
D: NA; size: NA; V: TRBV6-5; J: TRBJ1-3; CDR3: CASSLWVEEGNTIYF; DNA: TGTGCCAGCAGTTTGTGGGTCGAGGAGGGAAACACCATATATTTT
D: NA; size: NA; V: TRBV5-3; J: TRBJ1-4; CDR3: CAGSPWDKLGEKLFF; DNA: TGTGCCGGAAGCCCCTGGGACAAACTGGGGGAAAAACTGTTTTTT
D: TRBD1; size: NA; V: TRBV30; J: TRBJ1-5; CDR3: CAWSETGLWNQPRHF; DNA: TGTGCCTGGAGCGAGACAGGGTTGTGGAATCAGCCCCGGCATTTT
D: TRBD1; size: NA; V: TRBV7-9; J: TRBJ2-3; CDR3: CASSTTGSLYF; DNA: TGTGCCAGCAGCACGACAGGGTCCTTATATTTT
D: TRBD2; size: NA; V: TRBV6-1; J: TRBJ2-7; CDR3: CASSEAGTSGAYEQYF; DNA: TGTGCCAGCAGTGAAGCGGGGACTAGCGGTGCCTACGAGCAGTACTTC
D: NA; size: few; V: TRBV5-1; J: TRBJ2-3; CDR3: CASSKAGAVDTQYF; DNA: TGCGCCAGCAGCAAGGCGGGGGCGGTAGATACGCAGTATTTT
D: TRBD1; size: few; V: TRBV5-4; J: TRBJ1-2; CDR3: CASSLGQGNYGYTF; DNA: TGTGCCAGCAGCTTGGGACAGGGAAACTATGGCTACACCTTC
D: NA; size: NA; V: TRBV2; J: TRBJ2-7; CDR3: CASSGLGGALIYEQYF; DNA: TGTGCCAGCAGTGGCCTAGGGGGGGCCCTGATTTACGAGCAGTACTTC
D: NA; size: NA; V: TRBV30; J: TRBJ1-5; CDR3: CAWDSNNQPQHF; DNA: TGTGCCTGGGACAGTAACAATCAGCCCCAGCATTTT
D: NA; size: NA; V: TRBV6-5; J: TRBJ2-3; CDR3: CASSRERITDTQYF; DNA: TGTGCCAGCAGCAGAGAGAGGATCACAGATACGCAGTATTTT
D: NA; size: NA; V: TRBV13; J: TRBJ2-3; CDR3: CASSSDGSTDTQYF; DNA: TGTGCCAGCAGCTCCGACGGGAGCACAGATACGCAGTATTTT
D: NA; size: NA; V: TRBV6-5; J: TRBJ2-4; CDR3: CASSYLNGIQYF; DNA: TGTGCCAGCAGTTACCTTAACGGCATTCAGTACTTC
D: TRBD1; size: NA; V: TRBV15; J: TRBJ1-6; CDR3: CATSVDRGGNSPLHF; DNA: TGTGCCACCAGCGTCGACAGGGGCGGGAATTCACCCCTCCACTTT
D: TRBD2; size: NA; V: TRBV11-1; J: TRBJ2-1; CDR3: CASSPGRGAYNEQFF; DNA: TGTGCCAGCAGCCCGGGGCGGGGGGCCTACAATGAGCAGTTCTTC
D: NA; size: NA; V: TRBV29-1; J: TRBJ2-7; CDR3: CSVNTLNYEQYF; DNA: TGCAGCGTCAATACACTAAACTACGAGCAGTACTTC
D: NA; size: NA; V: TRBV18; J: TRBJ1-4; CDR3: CASSPEVTREKLFF; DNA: TGTGCCAGCTCACCAGAGGTTACTCGGGAAAAACTGTTTTTT
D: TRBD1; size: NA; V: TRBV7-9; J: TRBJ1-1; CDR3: CASSSDRAGNTEAFF; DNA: TGTGCCAGCAGCTCGGACAGGGCGGGGAACACTGAAGCTTTCTTT
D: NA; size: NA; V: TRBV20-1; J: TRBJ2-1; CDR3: CSARGTGEQFF; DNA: TGCAGTGCTAGAGGGACGGGAGAGCAGTTCTTC
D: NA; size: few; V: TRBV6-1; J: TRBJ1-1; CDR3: CASSEVGRTEAFF; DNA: TGTGCCAGCAGTGAGGTAGGGAGGACTGAAGCTTTCTTT
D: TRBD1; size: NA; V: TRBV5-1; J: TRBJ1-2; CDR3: CASSLDRASSGYTF; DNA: TGCGCCAGCAGCCTGGACAGGGCATCGAGTGGCTACACCTTC
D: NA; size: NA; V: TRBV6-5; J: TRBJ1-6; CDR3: CASSRRGGTSSPLHF; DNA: TGTGCCAGCAGTCGCCGGGGGGGTACTAGTTCACCCCTCCACTTT